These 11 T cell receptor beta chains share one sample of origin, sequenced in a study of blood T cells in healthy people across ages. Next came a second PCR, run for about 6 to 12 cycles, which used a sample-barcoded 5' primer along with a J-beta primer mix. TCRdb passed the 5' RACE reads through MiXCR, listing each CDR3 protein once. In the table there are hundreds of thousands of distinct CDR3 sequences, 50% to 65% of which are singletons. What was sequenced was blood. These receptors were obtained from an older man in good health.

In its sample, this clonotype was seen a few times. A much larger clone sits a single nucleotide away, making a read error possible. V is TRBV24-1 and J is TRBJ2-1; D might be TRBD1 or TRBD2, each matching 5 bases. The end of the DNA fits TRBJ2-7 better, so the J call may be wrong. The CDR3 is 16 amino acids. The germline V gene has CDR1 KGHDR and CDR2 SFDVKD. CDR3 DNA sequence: TGTGCCACCAGTGATAACGGGGCCGCCCGGTACAATGAGCAGTACTTC. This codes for CATSDNGAARYNEQYF.

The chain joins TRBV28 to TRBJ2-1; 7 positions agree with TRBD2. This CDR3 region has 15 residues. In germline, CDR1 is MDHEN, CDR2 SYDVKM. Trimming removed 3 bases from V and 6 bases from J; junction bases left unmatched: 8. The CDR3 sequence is CASSLGRDPSNEQFF. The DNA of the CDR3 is TGTGCCAGCAGTTTGGGGAGGGACCCTTCCAATGAGCAGTTCTTC.

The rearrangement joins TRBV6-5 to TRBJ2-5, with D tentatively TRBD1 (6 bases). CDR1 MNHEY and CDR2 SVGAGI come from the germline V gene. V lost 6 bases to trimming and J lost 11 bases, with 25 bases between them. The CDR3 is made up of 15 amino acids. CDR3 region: CASRSDRSPHNEQYF. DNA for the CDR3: TGTGCCAGCAGGTCAGACAGGTCCCCTCACAATGAGCAGTACTTC.

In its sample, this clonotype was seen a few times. CDR3 DNA sequence: TGCAGCGTTGAGGGCAAGGCTGAGAGCTCCTACGAGCAGTACTTC. The encoded protein is CSVEGKAESSYEQYF. This chain connects TRBV29-1 to TRBJ2-7; D unresolved. This CDR3 contains 15 residues. V shed 3 bases and J shed 0 bases, with 15 bases lying between them. CDR1 and CDR2 from the germline V gene are SQVTM and ANQGSEA.

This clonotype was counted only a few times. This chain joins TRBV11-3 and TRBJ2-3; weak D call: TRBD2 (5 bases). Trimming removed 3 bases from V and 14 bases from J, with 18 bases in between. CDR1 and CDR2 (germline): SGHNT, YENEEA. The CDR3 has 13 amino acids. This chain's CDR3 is CASSFGSSGYAYF. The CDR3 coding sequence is TGTGCCAGCAGCTTCGGTAGCAGCGGATACGCGTATTTT. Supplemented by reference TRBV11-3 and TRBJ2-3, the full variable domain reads EAGVVQSPRYKIIEKKQPVAFWCNPISGHNTLYWYLQNLGQGPELLIRYENEEAVDDSQLPKDRFSAERLKGVDSTLKIQPAELGDSAVYLCASSFGSSGYAYFGPGTRLTVL.

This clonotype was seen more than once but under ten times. The CDR3 sequence: CAIRTDGGNEQYF. The CDR3, as DNA: TGTGCCATCAGGACTGACGGGGGGAATGAGCAGTACTTC. The rearrangement uses TRBV10-3 and TRBJ2-5; TRBD2 matches at 7 bases. Per the germline V gene, CDR1 is ENHRY and CDR2 is SYGVKD. Trimming cost V 6 bases and J 11 bases; bases outside gene matches: 12. The CDR3 consists of 13 residues.

In nucleotides, the CDR3 is TGCAGTGCTAGGACTTGGGGGAGAGCCTCGAAAAACGAGCAGTACTTC. This encodes CSARTWGRASKNEQYF. The chain combines TRBV20-1 with TRBJ2-7; possibly TRBD1 or TRBD2 for D (5 bases each). Germline lookup yields CDR1 DFQATT and CDR2 SNEGSKA (reference sequence). The V end lost 3 bases, the J end lost 5 bases, and 23 bases lay between the germline ends. This CDR3 comprises 16 residues.

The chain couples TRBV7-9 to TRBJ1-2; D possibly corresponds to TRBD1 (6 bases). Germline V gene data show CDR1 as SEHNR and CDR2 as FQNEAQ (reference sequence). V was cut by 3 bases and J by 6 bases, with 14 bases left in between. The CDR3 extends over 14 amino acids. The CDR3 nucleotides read TGTGCCAGCAGCTTTACTACAGGGTACGATGGCTACACCTTC. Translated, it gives CASSFTTGYDGYTF.

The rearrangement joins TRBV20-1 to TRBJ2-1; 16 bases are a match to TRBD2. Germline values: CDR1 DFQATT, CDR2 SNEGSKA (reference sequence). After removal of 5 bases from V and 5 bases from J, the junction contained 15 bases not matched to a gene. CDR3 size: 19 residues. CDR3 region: CSALTGTSGRGGLNNEQFF. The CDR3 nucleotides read TGCAGTGCTCTAACCGGGACTAGCGGGAGGGGGGGCCTAAACAATGAGCAGTTCTTC.

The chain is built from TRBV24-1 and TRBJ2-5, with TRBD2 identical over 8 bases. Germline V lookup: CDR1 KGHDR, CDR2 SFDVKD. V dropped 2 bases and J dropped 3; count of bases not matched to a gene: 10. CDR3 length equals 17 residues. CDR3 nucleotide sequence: TGTGCCACCAGTGATTCAAGCGAACCCGGGAGGGAAGAGACCCAGTACTTC. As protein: CATSDSSEPGREETQYF.

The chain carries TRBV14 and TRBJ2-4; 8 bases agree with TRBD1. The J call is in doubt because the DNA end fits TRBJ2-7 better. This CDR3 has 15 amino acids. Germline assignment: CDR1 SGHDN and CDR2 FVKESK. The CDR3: CASSHRGQGSHEQYF. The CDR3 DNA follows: TGTGCCAGCAGCCATCGCGGACAGGGTTCCCACGAGCAGTACTTC.